The entry below describes one T cell receptor (beta chain). The record originates from a study of Ad26.COV2.S vaccination and SARS-CoV-2 variants. Study details: By the intramuscular route, Ad26.COV2.S was given once, or twice 56 days apart.

CDR3 size: 12 residues. The V end lost 7 bases, the J end lost 4 bases, and 10 bases lay between the germline ends. Germline CDR1 reads MNHEY; CDR2 reads SVGAGI. Treatment given: roughly 19 received Ad26.COV2.S at low or high dose, single or two shots; about five received placebo; per-sample allocation not given. Each sample was drawn 63 days after the first injection (of vaccine or placebo). Sequenced by immunoSEQ multiplex PCR; TCRdb stores in-frame clones only, minus some. In the table there are about 250,000 clones, roughly 89% of which are singletons. The TCR sequence derives from a person between 18 and 60 years old who received the Ad26.COV2.S COVID-19 vaccine or a placebo. The V and J genes are TRBV6-5 and TRBJ2-5, with D perhaps TRBD1 or TRBD2 (5 bases each). The sample was peripheral blood, taken in a trial of Ad26.COV2.S vaccine versus placebo. The CDR3 DNA reads TGTGCCAGCATCTCAGGGAGAGAGACCCAGTACTTC. Translating it yields CASISGRETQYF.